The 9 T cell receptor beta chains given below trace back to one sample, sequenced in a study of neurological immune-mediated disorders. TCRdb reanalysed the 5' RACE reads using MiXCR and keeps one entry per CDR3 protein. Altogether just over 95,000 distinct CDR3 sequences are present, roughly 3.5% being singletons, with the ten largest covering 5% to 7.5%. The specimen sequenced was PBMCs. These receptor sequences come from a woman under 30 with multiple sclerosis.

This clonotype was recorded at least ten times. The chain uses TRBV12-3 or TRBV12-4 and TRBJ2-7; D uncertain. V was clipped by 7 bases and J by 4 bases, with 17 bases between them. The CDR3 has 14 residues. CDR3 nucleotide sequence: TGTGCCAGCAACCCATGGGGTTCGGGTTACGAGCAGTACTTC. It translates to CASNPWGSGYEQYF.

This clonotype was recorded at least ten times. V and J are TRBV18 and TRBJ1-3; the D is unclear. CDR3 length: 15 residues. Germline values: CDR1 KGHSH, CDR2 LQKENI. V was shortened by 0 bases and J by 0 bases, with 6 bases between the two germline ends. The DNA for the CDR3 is TGTGCCAGCTCACCACCGATGCCCTCTGGAAACACCATATATTTT. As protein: CASSPPMPSGNTIYF.

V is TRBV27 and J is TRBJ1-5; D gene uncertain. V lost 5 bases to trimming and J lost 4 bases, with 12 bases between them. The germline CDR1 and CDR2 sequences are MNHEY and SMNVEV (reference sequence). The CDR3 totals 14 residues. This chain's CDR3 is CASSPWDSNQPQHF. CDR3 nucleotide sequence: TGTGCCAGCAGTCCCTGGGATTCGAATCAGCCCCAGCATTTT.

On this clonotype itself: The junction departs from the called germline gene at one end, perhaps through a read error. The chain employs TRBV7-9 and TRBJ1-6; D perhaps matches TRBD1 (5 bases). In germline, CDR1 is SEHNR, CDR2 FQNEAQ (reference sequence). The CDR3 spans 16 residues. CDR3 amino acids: CASSHSGDGKNSALNF. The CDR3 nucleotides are TGTGCCAGCAGCCATTCGGGGGACGGAAAGAATTCAGCCCTCAACTTT.

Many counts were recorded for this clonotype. The CDR3 loop is CATHTGVGSSYEQYF. The DNA of the CDR3 is TGTGCCACCCACACGGGGGTGGGGAGTTCCTACGAGCAGTACTTC. The chain has TRBV28 and TRBJ2-7; tentatively, D is TRBD2 (6 bases). This CDR3 is built from 15 residues. Per the germline V gene, CDR1 is MDHEN and CDR2 is SYDVKM. Trimming shortened V by 10 bases and J by 1 base, and 20 bases separated the two germline ends.

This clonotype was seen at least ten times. As DNA, the CDR3 is TGCAGTGCTAAAAAAACAGGAAACACAGATACGCAGTATTTT. Protein: CSAKKTGNTDTQYF. The chain is built from TRBV20-1 and TRBJ2-3; D possibly corresponds to TRBD1 (5 bases). The CDR3 totals 14 residues. V was pared by 4 bases and J by 2 bases, with 13 bases between. Germline lookup yields CDR1 DFQATT and CDR2 SNEGSKA (reference sequence).

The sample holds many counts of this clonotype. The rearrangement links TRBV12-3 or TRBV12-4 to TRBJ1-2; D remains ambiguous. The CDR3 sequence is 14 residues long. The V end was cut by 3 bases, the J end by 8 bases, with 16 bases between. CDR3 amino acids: CASSFGAGREGYTF. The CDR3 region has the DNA TGTGCCAGCAGTTTTGGAGCTGGGAGAGAAGGCTACACCTTC.

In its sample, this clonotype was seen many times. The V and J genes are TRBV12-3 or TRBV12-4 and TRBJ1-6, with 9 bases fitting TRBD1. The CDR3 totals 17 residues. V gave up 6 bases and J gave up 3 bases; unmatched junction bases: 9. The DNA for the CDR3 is TGTGCCAGCAGCCACTACCGGGACAGGGTCTATAATTCACCCCTCCACTTT. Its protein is CASSHYRDRVYNSPLHF.

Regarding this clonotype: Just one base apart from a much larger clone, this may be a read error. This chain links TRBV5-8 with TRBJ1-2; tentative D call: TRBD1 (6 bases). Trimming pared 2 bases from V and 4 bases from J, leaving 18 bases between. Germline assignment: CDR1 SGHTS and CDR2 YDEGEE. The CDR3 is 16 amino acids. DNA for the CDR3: TGTGCCAGCAGCTTTGTAGGGGGGAGCAATGGCTATGGCTACACCTTC. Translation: CASSFVGGSNGYGYTF.